These 30 T cell receptor beta chains were all obtained from the same sample, sequenced in a study of blood T cell repertoires in COVID-19. The repertoire was sequenced with immunoSEQ multiplex PCR; TCRdb's copy has only in-frame clones and lacks some. The top ten clones hold less than 2% of a sample with approximately 92,000 clones, 84% of them seen once. The specimen sequenced was peripheral blood. The receptors were sampled from a man aged 70 or older with active or convalescent COVID-19.

The count of this clone is one. Mismatch with germline at one junction end may stem from a read error. This chain links TRBV11-1 with TRBJ2-7; TRBD1 matches 7 bases. The germline V gene encodes CDR1 SGHAT and CDR2 FQDESV (reference sequence). This CDR3 is built from 12 residues. This CDR3 reads CASSVPVGQLVF. The CDR3, as DNA: TGTGCCAGCAGCGTTCCTGTGGGACAGTTGGTCTTC.

The gene calls are TRBV11-2 and TRBJ2-1; tentative D call: TRBD2 (7 bases). V lost 3 bases and J lost 7, with 13 bases in between. Germline-derived CDR1 and CDR2 are SGHAT and FQNNGV. The CDR3 is made up of 14 amino acids. CDR3 bases: TGTGCCAGCAGCTTGACGGGGGGCAGAAATGAGCAGTTCTTC. This translates into CASSLTGGRNEQFF.

This clone appeared a single time. The chain joins TRBV24-1 to TRBJ1-1; no clear D gene. This CDR3 has 13 residues. V gave up 4 bases and J gave up 5 bases, with 10 bases separating them. Germline CDR1 is KGHDR and CDR2 is SFDVKD. The DNA of the CDR3 is TGTGCCACCAGTGACTCGACGGGAACTGAAGCTTTCTTT. Amino acid sequence: CATSDSTGTEAFF.

The rearrangement links TRBV28 to TRBJ2-7; 7 nucleotides agree with TRBD1. After removal of 5 bases from V and 1 base from J, the junction contained 2 bases not matched to a gene. The CDR3 is 13 amino acids. Germline V gene sequence: CDR1 MDHEN, CDR2 SYDVKM. The CDR3 spells CASSRQGSYEQYF. The CDR3 DNA is TGTGCCAGCAGTCGACAGGGTTCCTACGAGCAGTACTTC.

The chain links TRBV3-1 (or the pseudogene TRBV3-2) to TRBJ1-1; 10 bases fit TRBD1. The CDR3 totals 14 residues. V lost 4 bases to trimming and J lost 4 bases; unmatched junction nucleotides: 3. Germline CDR1 is LGHDT and CDR2 is YNNKEL (reference sequence). CDR3 sequence: CASSRGQGSTEAFF. CDR3 nucleotides: TGTGCCAGCAGCCGGGGACAGGGGTCCACTGAAGCTTTCTTT.

The chain links TRBV7-8 to TRBJ1-1, with D possibly being TRBD1 (5 bases). The CDR3 has 15 amino acids. Trimming left V 1 base short and J 1 base short, with 10 bases between. The germline CDR1 and CDR2 sequences are SGHVS and FQNEAQ. CDR3 nucleotide sequence: TGTGCCAGCAGCTTAGTGGAGGGGAGGAACACTGAAGCTTTCTTT. This codes for CASSLVEGRNTEAFF. The entire variable domain, with the rest obtained from reference TRBV7-8 and TRBJ1-1, is as follows: GAGVSQSPRYKVAKRGQDVALRCDPISGHVSLFWYQQALGQGPEFLTYFQNEAQLDKSGLPSDRFFAERPEGSVSTLKIQRTQQEDSAVYLCASSLVEGRNTEAFFGQGTRLTVV.

This chain links TRBV6-6 with TRBJ1-6; 7 nucleotides match TRBD1. The germline gives CDR1 MNHNY, CDR2 SVGAGI (reference sequence). The J segment lost 8 bases and the V segment lost 6 bases, leaving 13 bases of the junction unmatched. This CDR3 has 16 amino acids. CDR3 in DNA: TGTGCCAGCAGCCCCGTACTCGGGACAGCCTATTCACCCCTCCACTTT. Its protein is CASSPVLGTAYSPLHF.

This clone came up a few times. This chain uses TRBV4-1 with TRBJ1-2, with TRBD1 identical over 7 bases. Germline CDR1 reads MGHRA; CDR2 reads YSYEKL. Trimming cost V 4 bases and J 2 bases; bases outside gene matches: 13. The CDR3 is made up of 17 amino acids. CDR3 protein: CASSRLYPGQLNYGYTF. DNA for the CDR3: TGCGCCAGCAGCCGTCTTTATCCGGGACAGTTAAACTATGGCTACACCTTC.

This clone was counted once. The chain combines TRBV5-1 with TRBJ1-1; D may be TRBD1 (5 bases). The germline V gene encodes CDR1 SGHRS and CDR2 YFSETQ. The CDR3 has 14 residues. Trimming shortened V by 0 bases and J by 8 bases, and 14 bases separated the two germline ends. CDR3 region: CASSLDGGSSEAFF. The CDR3 DNA reads TGCGCCAGCAGCTTGGACGGGGGAAGCAGCGAAGCTTTCTTT.

DNA for the CDR3: TGTGCCTGGGTCCCTTCAGGGGGAAACACAGATACGCAGTATTTT. Its translation: CAWVPSGGNTDTQYF. The V and J genes are TRBV30 and TRBJ2-3, with 7 bases identical to TRBD1. The CDR3 covers 15 residues. Germline CDR1 and CDR2: GTSNPN and SVGIG (reference sequence). Germline trimming cut 5 bases from V and 2 bases from J; bases unmatched to any gene: 10.

This clone was observed a handful of times. The CDR3 nucleotides are TGTGCCAGCAGTTACAGCGGGGAAGTCATTGCGGGCTACACCTTC. Translating it yields CASSYSGEVIAGYTF. The chain is built from TRBV6-5 and TRBJ1-2; no clear D gene. The CDR3 consists of 15 residues. Trimming took 2 bases from V and 8 from J, leaving 18 bases between them. Germline assignment: CDR1 MNHEY and CDR2 SVGAGI.

Remarks on this clone: Since the CDR3 does not end with the conserved phenylalanine or tryptophan, this likely comes from a read error. The DNA is left out, because the CDR3 cannot be placed on it with certainty; the CDR3 is given as TCRdb lists it. The chain employs TRBV2 and TRBJ1-1. The CDR3 is made up of 13 amino acids, end residues included. Germline-derived CDR1 and CDR2 are SNHLY and FYNNEI. CDR3 sequence: CASRPEMGGRSRN.

V gene TRBV5-1 combines with J gene TRBJ2-7; 7 nucleotides align to TRBD2. Germline V gene lookup returns CDR1 SGHRS and CDR2 YFSETQ. The CDR3 sequence is 13 residues long. Trimming cost V 4 bases and J 6 bases; bases outside gene matches: 7. The CDR3 protein is CASSQTSRSEQYF. In DNA, the CDR3 is TGCGCCAGCAGCCAGACTAGCCGCTCCGAGCAGTACTTC.

V and J are TRBV18 and TRBJ2-5, with TRBD1 as a possible D gene (5 bases). The germline V and J ends were trimmed by 4 bases and 2 bases, with 14 bases remaining between them. The CDR3 contains 15 residues. Per germline, CDR1 KGHSH and CDR2 LQKENI. CDR3 nucleotides: TGTGCCAGCTCACAACGAGCAGGGAATCAAGAGACCCAGTACTTC. Translated: CASSQRAGNQETQYF.

The chain couples TRBV6-4 to TRBJ1-6; TRBD1 agrees at 7 bases. Trimming took 3 bases from V and 7 from J; bases not matched to a gene: 3. The CDR3 consists of 14 residues. Per the germline V gene, CDR1 is MRHNA and CDR2 is SNTAGT. The CDR3 DNA is TGTGCCAGCAGTGAAGGGGGCTTAAATTCACCCCTCCACTTT. Its protein product is CASSEGGLNSPLHF.

This clone was detected once. This CDR3 reads CSASTGIRAEAFF. CDR3 nucleotide sequence: TGCAGTGCTAGTACGGGGATTAGAGCTGAAGCTTTCTTT. The genes are TRBV20-1 and TRBJ1-1; no firm D call. This CDR3 is 13 amino acids long. Trimming shortened V by 3 bases and J by 6 bases, and 14 bases separated the two germline ends. Per germline, CDR1 DFQATT and CDR2 SNEGSKA (reference sequence).

The chain combines TRBV6-6 with TRBJ1-1; a weak D match, TRBD1 (6 bases). V was trimmed by 6 bases and J by 7 bases, leaving 15 bases between them. The CDR3 contains 13 residues. CDR1 and CDR2 (germline): MNHNY, SVGAGI (reference sequence). The CDR3 region is CASRQGTGFEAFF. The CDR3, as DNA: TGTGCCAGCAGGCAGGGGACCGGCTTTGAAGCTTTCTTT.

V and J are TRBV21-1 and TRBJ1-2; TRBD1 is the table's D call, not checked against the DNA. TRBV21-1 is classified as a pseudogene. The CDR3 is made up of 16 amino acids. The CDR3 region has the DNA TGTGCCAGCAGCAGGACCGCGGGACAGGCCCCATACGGCTACACCTTC. The encoded protein is CASSRTAGQAPYGYTF.

This chain connects TRBV29-1 to TRBJ1-1, with 7 nucleotides matching TRBD1. Germline-derived CDR1 and CDR2 are SQVTM and ANQGSEA. J lost 0 bases, V lost 6 bases, and 7 bases had no gene match. This CDR3 has 14 amino acids. The CDR3: CSVGDRLMNTEAFF. The CDR3 DNA reads TGCAGCGTGGGGGACAGACTAATGAACACTGAAGCTTTCTTT. Full variable domain (remainder filled in from reference TRBV29-1 and TRBJ1-1): SAVISQKPSRDICQRGTSLTIQCQVDSQVTMMFWYRQQPGQSLTLIATANQGSEATYESGFVIDKFPISRPNLTFSTLTVSNMSPEDSSIYLCSVGDRLMNTEAFFGQGTRLTVV.

This sequence joins TRBV2 and TRBJ1-4; the match to TRBD1 covers 8 bases. V lost 0 bases and J lost 5; bases outside the gene matches: 14. Germline CDR1 and CDR2: SNHLY and FYNNEI. The CDR3 is 19 residues long. The CDR3 DNA follows: TGTGCCAGCAGTGAAGCCCCACCCGGGGCAGGGGGCCGAAATGAAAAACTGTTTTTT. It yields the protein CASSEAPPGAGGRNEKLFF.

The chain joins TRBV28 to TRBJ2-1; TRBD1 agrees at 9 bases. Per germline, CDR1 MDHEN and CDR2 SYDVKM. The ends lost 6 bases at V and 6 bases at J; junction bases unmatched: 9. This CDR3 has 15 residues. The CDR3 sequence: CASRSGTGNSNEQFF. CDR3 coding DNA: TGTGCCAGCAGAAGCGGGACAGGGAACTCCAATGAGCAGTTCTTC.

This rearrangement joins TRBV30 to TRBJ2-2; D possibly corresponds to TRBD1 (7 bases). With 4 bases removed from V and 6 bases from J, the gap between germline ends came to 18 bases. The germline V gene encodes CDR1 GTSNPN and CDR2 SVGIG (reference sequence). CDR3 length equals 15 residues. The CDR3 region has the DNA TGTGCCTGGAACGTCAGGGGGGCCAGATCCGGGGAGCTGTTTTTT. It translates to CAWNVRGARSGELFF.

The chain is built from TRBV3-1 (or the pseudogene TRBV3-2) and TRBJ2-3, with TRBD2 as a possible D gene (5 bases). Trimming pared 1 base from V and 15 bases from J, leaving 20 bases between. Germline V gene lookup returns CDR1 LGHDT and CDR2 YNNKEL (reference sequence). This CDR3 region has 14 residues. CDR3 in DNA: TGTGCCAGCAGCCAAGGTGGTGCGGGCCGACGTTTCTATTTT. This gives the protein CASSQGGAGRRFYF.

The gene calls are TRBV11-2 and TRBJ2-5, with a tentative D call TRBD2 (6 bases). The CDR3 consists of 13 residues. Germline V gives CDR1 SGHAT, CDR2 FQNNGV. Trimming removed 8 bases from V and 1 base from J, with 11 bases in between. The CDR3 sequence: CASGVAVQETQYF. DNA for the CDR3: TGTGCCAGCGGGGTAGCGGTCCAAGAGACCCAGTACTTC.

On this clone: An end of the junction differs from the germline gene, which may be a read error. The rearrangement joins TRBV28 to TRBJ2-7, with 8 bases identical to TRBD1. CDR1 MDHEN and CDR2 SYDVKM come from the germline V gene. The CDR3 loop spans 11 amino acids. The CDR3 loop reads CASSTRDRTLF. The CDR3 coding sequence is TGTGCCAGCAGCACCCGGGACAGGACCCTCTTC.

This clone was found once. CDR3: CASSKGTSGPNNEQFF. DNA for the CDR3: TGTGCCAGCAGCAAGGGGACTAGCGGGCCGAACAATGAGCAGTTCTTC. The chain links TRBV5-4 to TRBJ2-1, with 12 bases aligning to TRBD2. V shed 4 bases, J shed 5 bases, and the junction held 7 bases outside the gene matches. CDR3 size: 16 residues. The germline CDR1 and CDR2 sequences are SGHNT and YYREEE (reference sequence).

This chain links TRBV6-5 with TRBJ2-7; TRBD1 agrees at 9 bases. The V and J ends lost 2 bases and 2 bases, in that order; junction bases with no gene match: 7. Germline loops: CDR1 MNHEY, CDR2 SVGAGI. This CDR3 has 16 residues. The CDR3 spells CASSYPSRTGAYEQYF. CDR3 DNA sequence: TGTGCCAGCAGTTACCCATCCCGGACAGGGGCCTACGAGCAGTACTTC.

The V and J genes are TRBV5-1 and TRBJ2-5; 9 bases fit TRBD2. Germline V CDR1 and CDR2: SGHRS, YFSETQ. The length of the CDR3 is 14 residues. V lost 4 bases, J lost 4 bases, and 5 bases stayed unmatched. This chain's CDR3 is CASSPGLAAETQYF. CDR3 DNA sequence: TGCGCCAGCAGCCCGGGACTAGCTGCAGAGACCCAGTACTTC. Using reference TRBV5-1 and TRBJ2-5 for the parts outside the CDR3, the full variable domain is KAGVTQTPRYLIKTRGQQVTLSCSPISGHRSVSWYQQTPGQGLQFLFEYFSETQRNKGNFPGRFSGRQFSNSRSEMNVSTLELGDSALYLCASSPGLAAETQYFGPGTRLLVL.

This clone was counted once. The chain has TRBV28 and TRBJ1-2; 8 positions agree with TRBD1. Germline trimming cut 8 bases from V and 7 bases from J; bases unmatched to any gene: 15. The V gene's germline CDR1 is MDHEN and CDR2 SYDVKM. This CDR3 is 15 amino acids long. The CDR3 protein is CASVLGGAGGFGYTF. The DNA of the CDR3 is TGTGCCAGCGTGTTAGGGGGGGCAGGGGGCTTTGGCTACACCTTC.

The rearrangement joins TRBV5-6 to TRBJ1-5; 7 bases map to TRBD1. The CDR3 runs 14 residues. CDR1 and CDR2 (germline): SGHDT, YYEEEE. Trimming removed 3 bases from V and 4 bases from J; junction bases left unmatched: 4. The chain's CDR3 is CASSSRQGNQPQHF. The CDR3 bases are TGTGCCAGCAGCTCCCGACAGGGAAATCAGCCCCAGCATTTT.